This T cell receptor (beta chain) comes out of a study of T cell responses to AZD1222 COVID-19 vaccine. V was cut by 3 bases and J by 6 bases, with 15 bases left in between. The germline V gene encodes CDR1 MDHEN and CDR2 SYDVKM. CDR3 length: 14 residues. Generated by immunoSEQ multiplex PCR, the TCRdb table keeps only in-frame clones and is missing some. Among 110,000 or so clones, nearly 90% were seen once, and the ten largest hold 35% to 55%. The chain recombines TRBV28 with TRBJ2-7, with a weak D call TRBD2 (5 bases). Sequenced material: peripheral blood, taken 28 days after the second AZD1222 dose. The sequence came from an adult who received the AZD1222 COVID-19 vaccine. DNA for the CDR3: TGTGCCAGCAGTTTCGGGCAGGAGGAAGTCGAGCAGTACTTC. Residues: CASSFGQEEVEQYF. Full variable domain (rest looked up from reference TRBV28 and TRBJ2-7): DVKVTQSSRYLVKRTGEKVFLECVQDMDHENMFWYRQDPGLGLRLIYFSYDVKMKEKGDIPEGYSVSREKKERFSLILESASTNQTSMYLCASSFGQEEVEQYFGPGTRLTVT.